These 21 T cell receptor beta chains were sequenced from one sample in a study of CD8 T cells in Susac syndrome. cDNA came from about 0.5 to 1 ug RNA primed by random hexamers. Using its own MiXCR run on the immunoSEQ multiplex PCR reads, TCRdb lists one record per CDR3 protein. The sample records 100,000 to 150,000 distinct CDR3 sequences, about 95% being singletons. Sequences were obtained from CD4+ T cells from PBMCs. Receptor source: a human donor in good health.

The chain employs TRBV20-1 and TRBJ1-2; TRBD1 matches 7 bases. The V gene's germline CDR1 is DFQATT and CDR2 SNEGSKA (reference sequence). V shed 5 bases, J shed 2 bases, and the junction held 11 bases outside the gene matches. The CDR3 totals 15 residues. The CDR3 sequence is CSAYVPGQKNYGYTF. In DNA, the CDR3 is TGCAGTGCTTATGTACCGGGACAGAAAAACTATGGCTACACCTTC.

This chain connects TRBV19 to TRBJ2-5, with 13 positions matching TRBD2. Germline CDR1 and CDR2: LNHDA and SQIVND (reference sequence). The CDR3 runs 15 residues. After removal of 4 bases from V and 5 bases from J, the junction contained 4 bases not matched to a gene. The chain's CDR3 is CASSSGLAGDETQYF. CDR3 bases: TGTGCCAGTAGTAGCGGACTAGCGGGAGATGAGACCCAGTACTTC. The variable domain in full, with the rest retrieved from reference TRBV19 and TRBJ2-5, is DGGITQSPKYLFRKEGQNVTLSCEQNLNHDAMYWYRQDPGQGLRLIYYSQIVNDFQKGDIAEGYSVSREKKESFPLTVTSAQKNPTAFYLCASSSGLAGDETQYFGPGTRLLVL.

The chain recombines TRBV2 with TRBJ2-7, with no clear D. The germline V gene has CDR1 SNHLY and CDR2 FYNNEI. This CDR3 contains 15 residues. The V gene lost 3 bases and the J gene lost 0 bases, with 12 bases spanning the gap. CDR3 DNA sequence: TGTGCCAGCAGTGAGTGGTGGGATCCCTCCTACGAGCAGTACTTC. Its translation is CASSEWWDPSYEQYF.

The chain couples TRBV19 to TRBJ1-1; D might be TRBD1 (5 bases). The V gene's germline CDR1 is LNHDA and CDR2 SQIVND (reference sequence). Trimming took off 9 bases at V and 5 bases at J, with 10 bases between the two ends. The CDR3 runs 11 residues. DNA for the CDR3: TGTGCCAGCCACGGGGGGACTGAAGCTTTCTTT. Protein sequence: CASHGGTEAFF.

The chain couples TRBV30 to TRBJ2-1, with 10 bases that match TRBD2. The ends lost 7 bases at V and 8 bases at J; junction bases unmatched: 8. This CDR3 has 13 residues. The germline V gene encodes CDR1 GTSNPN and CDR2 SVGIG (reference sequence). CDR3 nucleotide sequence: TGTGCCTCCTCTAGCGGGAGTCGGTATGAGCAGTTCTTC. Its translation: CASSSGSRYEQFF.

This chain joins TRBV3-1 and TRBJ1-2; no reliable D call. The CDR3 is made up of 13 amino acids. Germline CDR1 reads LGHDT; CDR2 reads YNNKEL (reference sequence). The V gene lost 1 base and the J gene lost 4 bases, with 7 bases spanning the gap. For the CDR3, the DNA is TGTGCCAGCAGCCAAGTAAGGACCTATGGCTACACCTTC. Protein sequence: CASSQVRTYGYTF.

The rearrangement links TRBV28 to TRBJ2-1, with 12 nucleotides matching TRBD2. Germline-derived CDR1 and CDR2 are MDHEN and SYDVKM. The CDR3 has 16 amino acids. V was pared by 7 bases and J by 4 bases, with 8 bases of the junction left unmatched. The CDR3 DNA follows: TGTGCCAGCAAACCGGGGGGACTAGCGGGTTACAATGAGCAGTTCTTC. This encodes CASKPGGLAGYNEQFF.

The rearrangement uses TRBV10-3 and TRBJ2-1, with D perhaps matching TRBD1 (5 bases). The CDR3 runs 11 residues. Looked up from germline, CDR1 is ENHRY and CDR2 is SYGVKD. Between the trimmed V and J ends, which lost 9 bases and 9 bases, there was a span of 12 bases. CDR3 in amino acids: CAIADQGEQFF. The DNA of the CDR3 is TGTGCCATTGCAGACCAGGGTGAGCAGTTCTTC.

In DNA form, the CDR3 reads TGTGCCAGCAGTTACTCGATCGGCCACCGAGAAGCTTTCTTT. Translation: CASSYSIGHREAFF. V gene TRBV6-5 combines with J gene TRBJ1-1, with D unclear. V was pared by 0 bases and J by 8 bases, with 13 bases between. Germline lookup yields CDR1 MNHEY and CDR2 SVGAGI. CDR3 length: 14 amino acids.

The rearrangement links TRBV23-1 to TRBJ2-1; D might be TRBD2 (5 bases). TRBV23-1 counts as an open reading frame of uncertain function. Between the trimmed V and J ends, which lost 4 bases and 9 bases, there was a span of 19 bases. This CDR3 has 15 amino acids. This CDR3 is CASSPSRAGAVEQFF. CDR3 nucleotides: TGCGCCAGCAGTCCGTCCCGGGCGGGTGCGGTTGAGCAGTTCTTC.

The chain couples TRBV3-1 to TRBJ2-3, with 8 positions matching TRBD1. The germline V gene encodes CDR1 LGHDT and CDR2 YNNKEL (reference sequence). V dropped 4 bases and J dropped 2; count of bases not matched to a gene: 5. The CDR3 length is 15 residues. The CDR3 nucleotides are TGTGCCAGCAGCCGCGGACAGGGTAACACAGATACGCAGTATTTT. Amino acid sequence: CASSRGQGNTDTQYF.

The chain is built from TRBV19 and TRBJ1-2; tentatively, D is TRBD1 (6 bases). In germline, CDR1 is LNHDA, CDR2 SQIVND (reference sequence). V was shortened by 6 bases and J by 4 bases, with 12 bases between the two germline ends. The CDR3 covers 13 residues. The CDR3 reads CASRLARGYGYTF. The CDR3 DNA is TGTGCCAGTAGACTCGCCAGGGGCTATGGCTACACCTTC.

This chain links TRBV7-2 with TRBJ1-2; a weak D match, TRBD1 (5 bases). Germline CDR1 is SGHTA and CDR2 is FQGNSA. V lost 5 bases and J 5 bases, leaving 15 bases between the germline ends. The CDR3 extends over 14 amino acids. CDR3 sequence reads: CASSRDPLGYGYTF. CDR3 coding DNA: TGTGCCAGCAGCCGGGACCCCCTGGGGTATGGCTACACCTTC.

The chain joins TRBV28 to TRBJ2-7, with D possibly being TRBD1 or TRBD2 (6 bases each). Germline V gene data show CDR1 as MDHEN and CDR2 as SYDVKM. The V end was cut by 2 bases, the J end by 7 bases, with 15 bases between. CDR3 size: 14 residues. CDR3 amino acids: CASSLGGRPGEQYF. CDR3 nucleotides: TGTGCCAGCAGTTTAGGGGGGCGCCCGGGGGAGCAGTACTTC.

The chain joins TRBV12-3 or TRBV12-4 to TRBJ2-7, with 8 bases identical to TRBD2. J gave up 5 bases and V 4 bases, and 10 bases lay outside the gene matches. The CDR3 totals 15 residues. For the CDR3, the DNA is TGTGCCAGCAGTTCCCCCGGGACTAGAATAGACGAGCAGTACTTC. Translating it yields CASSSPGTRIDEQYF.

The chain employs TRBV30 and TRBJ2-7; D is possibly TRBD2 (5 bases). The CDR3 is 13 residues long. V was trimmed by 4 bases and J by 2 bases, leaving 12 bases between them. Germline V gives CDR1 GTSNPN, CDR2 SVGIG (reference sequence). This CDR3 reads CAWKGGSTYEQYF. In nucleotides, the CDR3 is TGTGCCTGGAAGGGCGGGTCGACCTACGAGCAGTACTTC.

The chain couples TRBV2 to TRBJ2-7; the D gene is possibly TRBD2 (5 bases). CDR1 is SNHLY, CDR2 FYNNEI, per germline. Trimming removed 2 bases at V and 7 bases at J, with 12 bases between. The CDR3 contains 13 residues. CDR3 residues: CASSEYFGGEQYF. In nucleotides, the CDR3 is TGTGCCAGCAGTGAATATTTCGGCGGGGAGCAGTACTTC.

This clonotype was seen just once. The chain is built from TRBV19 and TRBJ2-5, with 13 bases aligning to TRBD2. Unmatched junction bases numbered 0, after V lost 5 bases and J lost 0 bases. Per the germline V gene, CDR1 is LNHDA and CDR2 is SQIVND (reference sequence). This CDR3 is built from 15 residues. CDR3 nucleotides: TGTGCCAGTAGTGGGACTAGCGGGAACCAAGAGACCCAGTACTTC. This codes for CASSGTSGNQETQYF.

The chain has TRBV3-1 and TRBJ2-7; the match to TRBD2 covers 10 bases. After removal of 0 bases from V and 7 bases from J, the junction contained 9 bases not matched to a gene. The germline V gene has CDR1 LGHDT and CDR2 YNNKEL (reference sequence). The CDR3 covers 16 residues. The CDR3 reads CASSQEWLAGAGEQYF. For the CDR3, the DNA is TGTGCCAGCAGCCAAGAATGGCTAGCGGGAGCTGGAGAGCAGTACTTC.

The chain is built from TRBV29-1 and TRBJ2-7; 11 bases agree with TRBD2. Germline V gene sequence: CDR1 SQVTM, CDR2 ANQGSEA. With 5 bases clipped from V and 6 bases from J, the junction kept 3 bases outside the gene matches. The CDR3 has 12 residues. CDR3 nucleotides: TGCAGCGTTACTAGCGGGAGTCTCGAGCAGTACTTC. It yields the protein CSVTSGSLEQYF.

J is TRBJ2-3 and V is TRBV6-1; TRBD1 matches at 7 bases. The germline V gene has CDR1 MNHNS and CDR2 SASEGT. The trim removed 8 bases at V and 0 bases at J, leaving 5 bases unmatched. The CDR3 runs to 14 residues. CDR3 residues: CASWDSSSTDTQYF. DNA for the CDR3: TGTGCCAGCTGGGACAGTTCTAGCACAGATACGCAGTATTTT.